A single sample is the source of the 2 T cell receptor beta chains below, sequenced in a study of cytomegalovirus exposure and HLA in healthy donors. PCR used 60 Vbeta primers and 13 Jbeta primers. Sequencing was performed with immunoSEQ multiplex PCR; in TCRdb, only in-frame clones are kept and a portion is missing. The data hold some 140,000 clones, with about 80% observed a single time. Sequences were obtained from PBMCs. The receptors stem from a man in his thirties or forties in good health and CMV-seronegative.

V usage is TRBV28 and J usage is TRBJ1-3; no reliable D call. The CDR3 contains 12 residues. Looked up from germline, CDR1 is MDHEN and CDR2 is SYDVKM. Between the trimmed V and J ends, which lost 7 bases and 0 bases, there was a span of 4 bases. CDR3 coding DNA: TGTGCCAGCATCAGCTCTGGAAACACCATATATTTT. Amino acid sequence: CASISSGNTIYF.

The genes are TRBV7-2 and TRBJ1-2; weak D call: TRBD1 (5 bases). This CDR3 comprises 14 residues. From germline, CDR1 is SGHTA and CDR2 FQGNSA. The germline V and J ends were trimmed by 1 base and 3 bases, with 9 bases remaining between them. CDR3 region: CASSLDRWDYGYTF. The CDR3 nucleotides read TGTGCCAGCAGCTTAGACAGGTGGGACTATGGCTACACCTTC.